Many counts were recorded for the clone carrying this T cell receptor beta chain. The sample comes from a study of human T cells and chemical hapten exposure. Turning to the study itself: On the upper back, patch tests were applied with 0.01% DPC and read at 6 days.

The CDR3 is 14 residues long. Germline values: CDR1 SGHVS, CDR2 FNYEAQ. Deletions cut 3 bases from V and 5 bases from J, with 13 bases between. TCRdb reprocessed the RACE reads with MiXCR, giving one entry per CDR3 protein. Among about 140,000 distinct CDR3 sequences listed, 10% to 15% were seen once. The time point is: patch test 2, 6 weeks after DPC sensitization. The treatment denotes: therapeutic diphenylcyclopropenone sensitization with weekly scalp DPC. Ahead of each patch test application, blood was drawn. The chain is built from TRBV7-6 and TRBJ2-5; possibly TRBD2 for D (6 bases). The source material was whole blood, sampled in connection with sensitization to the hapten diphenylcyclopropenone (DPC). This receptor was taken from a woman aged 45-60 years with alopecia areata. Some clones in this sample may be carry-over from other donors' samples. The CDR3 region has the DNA TGTGCCAGCAGCTTTGGAGGGGATCGGGAGACCCAGTACTTC. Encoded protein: CASSFGGDRETQYF.